The 6 T cell receptor beta chains presented below share a single source sample, sequenced in a study of identical twins. TCRdb re-called the 5' RACE reads with MiXCR, one entry per CDR3 protein. The sample consists of about 900,000 distinct CDR3 sequences, 9% to 15% of them appearing once. This sample also belongs to another study, concerning yellow fever vaccine responses in identical twins.

Sequencing input: PBMCs. These receptors came from a woman between 18 and 30 years old in good health.

This clonotype was counted between two and nine times. The V gene is TRBV12-3 or TRBV12-4, the J gene TRBJ1-6, with 9 bases aligning to TRBD1. CDR3 size: 14 residues. With 6 bases clipped from V and 10 bases from J, the junction kept 7 bases outside the gene matches. The CDR3 region is CASSEDRGGSPLHF. CDR3 DNA: TGTGCCAGCAGCGAGGACAGGGGTGGCTCACCCCTCCACTTT.

The gene calls are TRBV19 and TRBJ2-1, with D perhaps matching TRBD1 (6 bases). This CDR3 region has 15 residues. The V gene lost 6 bases and the J gene lost 3 bases, with 15 bases spanning the gap. The germline gives CDR1 LNHDA, CDR2 SQIVND (reference sequence). CDR3 nucleotides: TGTGCCAGTAGGCACCCCGGGACAAGCTACAATGAGCAGTTCTTC. Its translation: CASRHPGTSYNEQFF.

The J gene is TRBJ2-1, the V gene TRBV12-5; 11 nucleotides agree with TRBD2. J was trimmed by 9 bases and V by 6 bases; bases with no gene match: 4. The germline V gene encodes CDR1 LGHNT and CDR2 FRNRAP. CDR3 length equals 13 residues. The CDR3 region is CASGTSGIGEQFF. CDR3 DNA sequence: TGTGCTAGTGGGACTAGCGGGATTGGTGAGCAGTTCTTC.

In its sample, this clonotype was seen a few times. This chain links TRBV15 with TRBJ2-5, with TRBD2 matching over 9 bases. CDR3 size: 16 residues. Germline assignment: CDR1 LNHNV and CDR2 YYDKDF (reference sequence). Trimming removed 3 bases from V and 5 bases from J; junction bases left unmatched: 10. The DNA for the CDR3 is TGTGCCACCAGCAGGACCTCAGGGCTAGCGGGGGAGACCCAGTACTTC. Its protein is CATSRTSGLAGETQYF. Supplemented by reference TRBV15 and TRBJ2-5, the full variable domain reads DAMVIQNPRYQVTQFGKPVTLSCSQTLNHNVMYWYQQKSSQAPKLLFHYYDKDFNNEADTPDNFQSRRPNTSFCFLDIRSPGLGDTAMYLCATSRTSGLAGETQYFGPGTRLLVL.

This rearrangement joins TRBV29-1 to TRBJ2-1; unclear D gene. The germline V gene encodes CDR1 SQVTM and CDR2 ANQGSEA. Deletions cut 7 bases from V and 8 bases from J, with 6 bases between. The CDR3 consists of 9 residues. The CDR3 bases are TGCAGCGCCAACGATGAGCAGTTCTTC. This translates into CSANDEQFF.

This clonotype showed up many times. The chain is built from TRBV5-4 and TRBJ1-1, with D perhaps TRBD1 (5 bases). Germline V gene lookup returns CDR1 SGHNT and CDR2 YYREEE (reference sequence). V was pared by 3 bases and J by 10 bases, with 13 bases between. This CDR3 has 12 amino acids. CDR3 residues: CASSWGGVRAFF. CDR3 coding DNA: TGTGCCAGCAGCTGGGGAGGGGTACGAGCTTTCTTT.